What follows are 3 T cell receptor beta chains derived from one specimen sequenced in a study of blood T cell repertoires in COVID-19. Method: immunoSEQ multiplex PCR; TCRdb's copy keeps in-frame clones and lacks some. Seen here are fewer than 350,000 clones, 85% observed once, and the top ten hold about 2.3%. The source material was PBMCs or T cells enriched from blood (not recorded which). These receptors originate from a woman aged 45 to 65 who had recovered from COVID-19.

The J gene is TRBJ1-5, the V gene TRBV2; D is undetermined. V lost 5 bases and J 0 bases, leaving 11 bases between the germline ends. Germline CDR1 reads SNHLY; CDR2 reads FYNNEI. The CDR3 is 15 amino acids. CDR3 in DNA: TGTGCCAGCAGTTCTTTACTCAATAGCAATCAGCCCCAGCATTTT. Translated: CASSSLLNSNQPQHF.

This chain uses TRBV5-1 with TRBJ2-7; D is possibly TRBD1 (6 bases). This CDR3 spans 15 amino acids. V was trimmed by 4 bases and J by 2 bases, leaving 16 bases between them. Germline lookup yields CDR1 SGHRS and CDR2 YFSETQ. The CDR3 DNA reads as TGCGCCAGCAGCCAGGATTCGACAGGACCCTACGAGCAGTACTTC. Protein product: CASSQDSTGPYEQYF.

The chain joins TRBV7-2 to TRBJ1-1, with a tentative D call TRBD1 (5 bases). V was shortened by 6 bases and J by 2 bases, with 16 bases between the two germline ends. Germline loops: CDR1 SGHTA, CDR2 FQGNSA. The CDR3 totals 15 residues. The CDR3 spells CASRLESGQNTEAFF. CDR3 nucleotide sequence: TGTGCCAGCAGATTGGAGTCAGGACAAAACACTGAAGCTTTCTTT. Complete variable domain (other parts from reference TRBV7-2 and TRBJ1-1): GAGVSQSPSNKVTEKGKDVELRCDPISGHTALYWYRQSLGQGLEFLIYFQGNSAPDKSGLPSDRFSAERTGGSVSTLTIQRTQQEDSAVYLCASRLESGQNTEAFFGQGTRLTVV.